This T cell receptor beta chain was sequenced during a study of untreated major depressive disorder. Study results and limitations: TRBV05-01 (Vbeta 5.1) usage was higher in CD4+ T cells of depressed patients than controls.

Of note for this clone: Antigen unknown.

Sequenced by immunoSEQ multiplex PCR; TCRdb stores in-frame clones only, minus some. The sample lists 10,000 to 15,000 clones, 85% to 95% occurring once. Germline V gene data show CDR1 as SGHNT and CDR2 as YYREEE (reference sequence). CDR3 length: 15 amino acids. Unmatched junction bases numbered 5, after V lost 4 bases and J lost 1 base. Source material: CD4+ T cells from PBMCs. The sequence was obtained from a young man with major depressive disorder. This chain joins TRBV5-4 and TRBJ2-7; 10 positions agree with TRBD1. CDR3 sequence (DNA): TGTGCCAGCAGCCCAGGACAGGGGGGGTCCTACGAGCAGTACTTC. Amino acid sequence: CASSPGQGGSYEQYF.